These 16 T cell receptor beta chains came from one sample sequenced in a study of cytomegalovirus exposure and HLA in healthy donors. Vbeta (60) and Jbeta (13) primers were used in the PCR. Assay: immunoSEQ multiplex PCR; the TCRdb copy retains only in-frame clones and omits some. The data hold hundreds of thousands of clones, with about 70% observed a single time. Material: PBMCs. These receptors came from a man in his forties in good health and CMV-seropositive.

The chain employs TRBV7-9 and TRBJ1-2, with 8 bases that match TRBD1. The germline V gene has CDR1 SEHNR and CDR2 FQNEAQ (reference sequence). The CDR3 has 12 amino acids. V gave up 5 bases and J gave up 5 bases; unmatched junction bases: 1. CDR3 in amino acids: CASSTGGYGYTF. CDR3 in DNA: TGTGCCAGCAGCACAGGGGGATATGGCTACACCTTC.

The rearrangement joins TRBV4-3 to TRBJ2-7; 7 nucleotides match TRBD1. CDR3 length: 15 residues. Looked up from germline, CDR1 is LGHNA and CDR2 is YSLEER. V lost 1 base, J lost 3 bases, and 6 bases stayed unmatched. The CDR3 reads CASSQGQGKGYEQYF. In DNA, the CDR3 is TGCGCCAGCAGCCAAGGACAGGGCAAAGGCTACGAGCAGTACTTC.

The chain recombines TRBV7-9 with TRBJ1-5; D remains ambiguous. This CDR3 spans 12 amino acids. Trimming removed 2 bases from V and 5 bases from J, with 4 bases in between. Germline V gives CDR1 SEHNR, CDR2 FQNEAQ (reference sequence). Here the CDR3 reads CASSLPDQPQHF. The CDR3, as DNA: TGTGCCAGCAGCTTACCCGATCAGCCCCAGCATTTT.

This clone was recorded a few times. The gene calls are TRBV19 and TRBJ2-3, with D perhaps TRBD2 (5 bases). The V end lost 4 bases, the J end lost 9 bases, and 17 bases lay between the germline ends. Germline CDR1 LNHDA, CDR2 SQIVND (reference sequence). The CDR3 is made up of 14 amino acids. The CDR3 DNA reads TGTGCCAGTAGTAAGGGCCGTGGGAGCGAGACGCAGTATTTT. This codes for CASSKGRGSETQYF.

This clone was observed a handful of times. The chain uses TRBV5-1 and TRBJ1-5, with D perhaps TRBD1 (5 bases). From germline, CDR1 is SGHRS and CDR2 YFSETQ. This CDR3 is built from 15 residues. The V and J ends lost 4 bases and 4 bases respectively, with 15 bases between them. The chain's CDR3 is CASSLQGGENQPQHF. The DNA for the CDR3 is TGCGCCAGCAGCCTTCAGGGAGGAGAGAATCAGCCCCAGCATTTT.

This clone has just a few counts. V usage is TRBV7-7 and J usage is TRBJ2-3; a weak D match, TRBD1 (5 bases). Germline-derived CDR1 and CDR2 are SSHAT and FNYEAQ (reference sequence). The length of the CDR3 is 15 residues. V was clipped by 4 bases and J by 2 bases, with 13 bases between them. The CDR3 sequence is CASSYRGAPTDTQYF. Written as DNA, the CDR3 is TGTGCCAGCAGCTATAGGGGCGCCCCCACAGATACGCAGTATTTT.

The rearrangement uses TRBV6-5 and TRBJ2-7, with D hard to call. Per germline, CDR1 MNHEY and CDR2 SVGAGI. V was pared by 2 bases and J by 0 bases, with 5 bases between. The CDR3 has 13 residues. CDR3 protein: CASSYASSYEQYF. CDR3 nucleotide sequence: TGTGCCAGCAGTTACGCCAGCTCCTACGAGCAGTACTTC.

The chain employs TRBV6-5 and TRBJ1-5, with 7 bases that match TRBD1. This CDR3 is 15 amino acids long. Germline V gene lookup returns CDR1 MNHEY and CDR2 SVGAGI. The junction had 10 bases not matched to a gene; V was cut back by 6 bases and J by 5 bases. The CDR3 spells CASRPRGSSYQPQHF. CDR3 coding DNA: TGTGCCAGCAGACCCAGGGGGTCATCGTATCAGCCCCAGCATTTT.

This chain connects TRBV5-4 to TRBJ1-2; 7 bases are shared with TRBD1. With V trimmed by 4 bases and J by 4 bases, 10 bases remained unmatched. The germline gives CDR1 SGHNT, CDR2 YYREEE (reference sequence). The CDR3 runs to 15 residues. The CDR3 DNA sequence: TGTGCCAGCAGCGCCTCCGGGACAGCCAGCTATGGCTACACCTTC. Translated, it gives CASSASGTASYGYTF.

This sequence joins TRBV9 and TRBJ2-3; TRBD2 might be the D (5 bases). The germline V and J ends were trimmed by 6 bases and 1 base, with 18 bases remaining between them. The germline gives CDR1 SGDLS, CDR2 YYNGEE. This CDR3 spans 16 amino acids. The CDR3 loop is CASTLGLAGGTDTQYF. The DNA of the CDR3 is TGTGCCAGCACCCTAGGGCTAGCCGGCGGCACAGATACGCAGTATTTT. The complete variable domain, with remaining parts taken from reference TRBV9 and TRBJ2-3, reads DSGVTQTPKHLITATGQRVTLRCSPRSGDLSVYWYQQSLDQGLQFLIQYYNGEERAKGNILERFSAQQFPDLHSELNLSSLELGDSALYFCASTLGLAGGTDTQYFGPGTRLTVL.

The table lists this clone with a few counts. The chain employs TRBV5-4 and TRBJ2-7, with 7 bases aligning to TRBD1. The junction had 3 bases not matched to a gene; V was cut back by 0 bases and J by 0 bases. This CDR3 has 15 residues. CDR1 SGHNT and CDR2 YYREEE come from the germline V gene (reference sequence). The CDR3 sequence is CASSLGWDSSYEQYF. The CDR3 coding sequence is TGTGCCAGCAGCTTGGGTTGGGACAGCTCCTACGAGCAGTACTTC.

CDR3 DNA: TGCAGCGTTGAAAAAGGACGAGGGGGGGGAGGCACAGATACGCAGTATTTT. Translated, it gives CSVEKGRGGGGTDTQYF. V and J are TRBV29-1 and TRBJ2-3; D might be TRBD2 (7 bases). This CDR3 has 17 amino acids. Trimming stripped 2 bases from V and 1 base from J, with 19 bases between. Germline V CDR1 and CDR2: SQVTM, ANQGSEA.

The chain has TRBV4-1 and TRBJ2-1; 7 nucleotides line up with TRBD1. Germline lookup yields CDR1 MGHRA and CDR2 YSYEKL. The CDR3 runs 14 residues. Trimming cost V 4 bases and J 6 bases; bases outside gene matches: 6. The DNA of the CDR3 is TGCGCCAGCAGCCGCCGGGACAGATTCAATGAGCAGTTCTTC. Its protein product is CASSRRDRFNEQFF.

This clone came up once. The chain employs TRBV5-1 and TRBJ2-2; 8 bases align to TRBD1. The CDR3 runs 15 residues. Losses at the gene ends were 2 bases for V and 5 bases for J; bases not matched to a gene: 5. Looked up from germline, CDR1 is SGHRS and CDR2 is YFSETQ. The CDR3 sequence: CASSLDQGATGELFF. The CDR3, as DNA: TGCGCCAGCAGCTTAGATCAGGGGGCGACCGGGGAGCTGTTTTTT. The full variable domain, completed using reference TRBV5-1 and TRBJ2-2, is KAGVTQTPRYLIKTRGQQVTLSCSPISGHRSVSWYQQTPGQGLQFLFEYFSETQRNKGNFPGRFSGRQFSNSRSEMNVSTLELGDSALYLCASSLDQGATGELFFGEGSRLTVL.

Concerning this clone itself: This specimen includes other DNA sequences encoding the same CDR3. The CDR3 sequence: CASSLGSDTEAFF. In DNA, the CDR3 is TGTGCCAGCAGCTTAGGTAGCGACACTGAAGCTTTCTTT. The chain joins TRBV7-2 to TRBJ1-1; D ambiguous. Trimming pared 1 base from V and 3 bases from J, leaving 6 bases between. The CDR3 consists of 13 residues. In germline, CDR1 is SGHTA, CDR2 FQGNSA. The full variable domain, its missing parts supplied by reference TRBV7-2 and TRBJ1-1, is GAGVSQSPSNKVTEKGKDVELRCDPISGHTALYWYRQSLGQGLEFLIYFQGNSAPDKSGLPSDRFSAERTGGSVSTLTIQRTQQEDSAVYLCASSLGSDTEAFFGQGTRLTVV.

This chain joins TRBV12-5 and TRBJ2-5, with D possibly being TRBD2 (6 bases). The ends were cut back, 6 bases at V and 5 bases at J, with 13 bases in the middle. This CDR3 has 13 residues. The V gene's germline CDR1 is LGHNT and CDR2 FRNRAP. This CDR3 is CASGLSGGETQYF. The CDR3 coding sequence is TGTGCTAGTGGCTTAAGTGGGGGGGAGACCCAGTACTTC.